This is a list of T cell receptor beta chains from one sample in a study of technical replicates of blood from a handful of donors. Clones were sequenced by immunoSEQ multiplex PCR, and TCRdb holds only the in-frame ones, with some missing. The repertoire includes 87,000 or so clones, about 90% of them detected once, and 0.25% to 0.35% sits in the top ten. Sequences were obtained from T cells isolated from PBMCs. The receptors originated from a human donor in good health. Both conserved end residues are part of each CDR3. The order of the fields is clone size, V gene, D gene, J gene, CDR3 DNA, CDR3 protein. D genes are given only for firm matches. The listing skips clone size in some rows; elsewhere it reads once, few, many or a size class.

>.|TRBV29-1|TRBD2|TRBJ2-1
TGCAGCGTCAATCAGAGACTAGCGGGAGTTTTGAATGATCTTTACAATGAGCAGTTCTTC
CSVNQRLAGVLNDLYNEQFF
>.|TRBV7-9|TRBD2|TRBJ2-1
TGTGCCAGCAGGACTAGCGGGCCAAATGAGCAGTTCTTC
CASRTSGPNEQFF
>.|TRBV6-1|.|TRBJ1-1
TGTGCCAGCAGTTCCTGGGGCGCAAACACTGAAGCTTTCTTT
CASSSWGANTEAFF
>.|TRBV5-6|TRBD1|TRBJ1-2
TGTGCCAGCAGCCGCCATCCGGGACAGGGGTTTTATGGCTACACCTTC
CASSRHPGQGFYGYTF
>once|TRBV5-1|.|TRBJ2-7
TGCGCCAGCAGCCCTAACACGGAAGCGGGCTACGAGCAGTACTTC
CASSPNTEAGYEQYF
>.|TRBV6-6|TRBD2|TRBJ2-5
TGTGCCAGCAGTATTAGCGGGGGGAAAGAGACCCAGTACTTC
CASSISGGKETQYF
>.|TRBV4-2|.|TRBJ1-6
TGTGCCAGCAGCCAAGTATCGCGAAGGGGCCCCTCACCCCTCCACTTT
CASSQVSRRGPSPLHF
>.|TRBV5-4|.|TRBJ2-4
TGTGCCAGCAGCTTGCCCGGGAAGGACATTCAGTACTTC
CASSLPGKDIQYF
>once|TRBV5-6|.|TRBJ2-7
TGTGCCAGCAGCTTGGGAGGGTTCGAGCAGTACTTC
CASSLGGFEQYF
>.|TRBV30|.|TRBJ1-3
TGTGCCTGGAGGGGCTCAGGAAACACCATATATTTT
CAWRGSGNTIYF
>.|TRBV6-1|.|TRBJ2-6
TGTGCCAGCAGTGAGCGGATCTCTGGGGCCAACGTCCTGACTTTC
CASSERISGANVLTF
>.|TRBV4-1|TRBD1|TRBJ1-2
TGCGCCAGCAGCCAAGGAAAAGCCAGGGGGAACTATGGCTACACCTTC
CASSQGKARGNYGYTF
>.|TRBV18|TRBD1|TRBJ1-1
TGTGCCAGCAGCAAACAGGGGGAGAACACTGAAGCTTTCTTT
CASSKQGENTEAFF
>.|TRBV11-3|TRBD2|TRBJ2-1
TGTGCCAGCAGCTTAGGACGGGGGGGTGAGCAGTTCTTC
CASSLGRGGEQFF
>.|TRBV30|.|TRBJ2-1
TGTGCCTGGAGTCTCAGGGGAAATGAGCAGTTCTTC
CAWSLRGNEQFF
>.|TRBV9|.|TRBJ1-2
TGTGCCAGCAGCGGCTACGGCACAGATGGCTACACCTTC
CASSGYGTDGYTF
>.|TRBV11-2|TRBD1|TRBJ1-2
TGTGCCAGCAGCTCGGACAGGGGGCTAAGTGGCTACACCTTC
CASSSDRGLSGYTF
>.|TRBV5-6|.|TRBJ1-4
TGTGCCAGCAGCTTTCTCCCCGGGAATGAAAAACTGTTTTTT
CASSFLPGNEKLFF
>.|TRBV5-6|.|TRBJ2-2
TGTGCCAGCAGCTTACGGGGAGTCACCGGGGAGCTGTTTTTT
CASSLRGVTGELFF
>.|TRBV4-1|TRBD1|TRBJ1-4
TGCGCCAGCAGCCAAGGACAGGGGGGACTCAATGAAAAACTGTTTTTT
CASSQGQGGLNEKLFF
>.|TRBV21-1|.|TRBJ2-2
TGTGCCAGCGGAAAAAGCGGACTAGCGGTTAGAACCGGGGAGCTGTTTTTT
CASGKSGLAVRTGELFF
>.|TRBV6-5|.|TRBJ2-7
TGTGCCAGCAGCCCTGAATCATCTAGCGAGCAGTACTTC
CASSPESSSEQYF
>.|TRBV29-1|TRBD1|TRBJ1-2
TGCAGCGTTGACTCTTCCGGGACAGGGGATGGCTACACCTTC
CSVDSSGTGDGYTF
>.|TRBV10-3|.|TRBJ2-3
TGTGCCATCAGGCAGACAGGAACTTACACAGATACGCAGTATTTT
CAIRQTGTYTDTQYF
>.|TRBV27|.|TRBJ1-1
TGTGCCAGCAGTTTATCAGTCCTGTTGACAGCCGAAGCTTTCTTT
CASSLSVLLTAEAFF
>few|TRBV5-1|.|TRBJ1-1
TGCGCCAGCACCCCTTCGGGTAACACTGAAGCTTTCTTT
CASTPSGNTEAFF
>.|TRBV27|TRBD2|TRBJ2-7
TGTGCCAGCAGTTTGCGAGCGGGAGGGCTGGACGAGCAGTACTTC
CASSLRAGGLDEQYF